The 3 T cell receptor beta chains reported below all come from one sample, sequenced in a study of shared clonotypes between healthy human individuals. Positive CCR7 selection of CD45RO-negative cells yielded the naive CD8 cells, and terminally differentiated effector memory CD45RA+ cells were excluded. Data came from immunoSEQ multiplex PCR; TCRdb stores just in-frame clones and leaves some out. The repertoire holds about 2.1 million clones, with about 92% as singletons. Sequenced sample: naive CD8+ T cells from PBMCs. The receptors were gathered from a man aged 18-30 years in good health. Some clones in this sample may be carry-over from other donors' samples.

The chain combines TRBV29-1 with TRBJ1-2, with D perhaps TRBD1 (6 bases). Per germline, CDR1 SQVTM and CDR2 ANQGSEA. CDR3 length: 12 residues. Trimming left V 3 bases short and J 6 bases short, with 11 bases between. The CDR3 coding sequence is TGCAGCGTTGATCACAGGGACGATGGCTACACCTTC. Its translation: CSVDHRDDGYTF.

J is TRBJ2-1 and V is TRBV4-1; 9 bases agree with TRBD2. The germline gives CDR1 MGHRA, CDR2 YSYEKL. The CDR3 has 16 amino acids. V trimming: 4 bases; J trimming: 4 bases; junction bases outside the gene matches: 8. The CDR3 DNA reads TGCGCCAGCAGCCCGGAGGGACTAGCAAATTACAATGAGCAGTTCTTC. Encoded protein: CASSPEGLANYNEQFF.

This CDR3 is CAWLPQEQFNSPLHF. DNA of the CDR3: TGTGCCTGGTTACCCCAGGAGCAGTTTAATTCACCCCTCCACTTT. V usage is TRBV30 and J usage is TRBJ1-6; D remains unclear. V was cut by 5 bases and J by 6 bases, with 17 bases left in between. Germline V gene data show CDR1 as GTSNPN and CDR2 as SVGIG (reference sequence). The CDR3 runs 15 residues.